These T cell receptor beta chains were read from a single sample in a study of CD8 T cell repertoires and HIV-1 epitope variants. Clones were sequenced by immunoSEQ multiplex PCR, and TCRdb holds only the in-frame ones, with some missing. This table holds 80,000 to 95,000 clones, around 67% found once. Sequences were obtained from uncultured baseline CD8+ T cells from peripheral blood mononuclear cells (PBMCs). The origin of the receptors is a male donor with HIV. Both conserved end residues are part of each CDR3. Each record gives: D gene, V gene, clone size, CDR3 length, J gene, CDR3 protein, CDR3 DNA. D genes are given only for firm matches. Some rows mark clone size as missing; the rest say once, few, many or name a class of expanded clone.

D gene: NA; V gene: TRBV5-1; clone size: NA; CDR3 length: 16; J gene: TRBJ2-6; CDR3 protein: CASSSDGLSGANVLTF; CDR3 DNA: TGCGCCAGCAGCTCGGACGGACTCTCTGGGGCCAACGTCCTGACTTTC
D gene: NA; V gene: TRBV10-3; clone size: NA; CDR3 length: 14; J gene: TRBJ2-7; CDR3 protein: CAISPGATEDEQYF; CDR3 DNA: TGTGCCATCAGCCCCGGGGCCACAGAAGACGAGCAGTACTTC
D gene: NA; V gene: TRBV7-2; clone size: once; CDR3 length: 15; J gene: TRBJ1-4; CDR3 protein: CASSSPTTANEKLFF; CDR3 DNA: TGTGCCAGCAGCTCCCCGACAACGGCGAATGAAAAACTGTTTTTT
D gene: NA; V gene: TRBV6-6; clone size: few; CDR3 length: 13; J gene: TRBJ2-7; CDR3 protein: CATEGDSSYEQYF; CDR3 DNA: TGTGCCACGGAAGGAGACAGCTCCTACGAGCAGTACTTC
D gene: TRBD1; V gene: TRBV9; clone size: NA; CDR3 length: 15; J gene: TRBJ1-3; CDR3 protein: CASSFDRGPGNTIYF; CDR3 DNA: TGTGCCAGCAGCTTTGACAGGGGGCCTGGAAACACCATATATTTT
D gene: NA; V gene: TRBV28; clone size: NA; CDR3 length: 14; J gene: TRBJ1-1; CDR3 protein: CASSVQGIVTEAFF; CDR3 DNA: TGTGCCAGCTCAGTCCAGGGGATTGTCACTGAAGCTTTCTTT
D gene: TRBD2; V gene: TRBV28; clone size: NA; CDR3 length: 19; J gene: TRBJ2-7; CDR3 protein: CASSLTVRMGTSDSYEQYF; CDR3 DNA: TGTGCCAGCAGCCTAACCGTTCGTATGGGGACTAGCGACTCCTACGAGCAGTACTTC
D gene: TRBD2; V gene: TRBV30; clone size: NA; CDR3 length: 12; J gene: TRBJ2-1; CDR3 protein: CAWSGLADEQFF; CDR3 DNA: TGTGCCTGGAGTGGTCTAGCGGATGAGCAGTTCTTC
D gene: NA; V gene: TRBV7-9; clone size: NA; CDR3 length: 16; J gene: TRBJ2-7; CDR3 protein: CASSPLGAETSHEQYF; CDR3 DNA: TGTGCCAGCAGCCCCCTCGGAGCGGAGACTTCCCACGAGCAGTACTTC
D gene: NA; V gene: TRBV5-4; clone size: NA; CDR3 length: 15; J gene: TRBJ1-1; CDR3 protein: CASSSGLMEGTEAFF; CDR3 DNA: TGTGCCAGCAGCTCGGGACTCATGGAAGGCACTGAAGCTTTCTTT
D gene: TRBD1; V gene: TRBV28; clone size: NA; CDR3 length: 16; J gene: TRBJ1-5; CDR3 protein: CASSLMSTGGHQPQHF; CDR3 DNA: TGTGCCAGTAGTTTAATGAGTACAGGGGGACATCAGCCCCAGCATTTT
D gene: TRBD2; V gene: TRBV19; clone size: NA; CDR3 length: 16; J gene: TRBJ2-1; CDR3 protein: CASRMRTSGINNEQFF; CDR3 DNA: TGTGCCAGTAGGATGCGGACTAGCGGGATAAACAATGAGCAGTTCTTC
D gene: NA; V gene: TRBV7-8; clone size: once; CDR3 length: 17; J gene: TRBJ1-2; CDR3 protein: CASSLVTVNKPNYGYTF; CDR3 DNA: TGTGCCAGCAGCTTAGTCACAGTAAACAAACCTAACTATGGCTACACCTTC
D gene: TRBD1; V gene: TRBV18; clone size: NA; CDR3 length: 15; J gene: TRBJ1-1; CDR3 protein: CASSPDRSQNTEAFF; CDR3 DNA: TGTGCCAGCTCACCGGACAGGTCACAGAACACTGAAGCTTTCTTT
D gene: TRBD1; V gene: TRBV4-3; clone size: NA; CDR3 length: 16; J gene: TRBJ1-4; CDR3 protein: CASSQDTGEWGEKLFF; CDR3 DNA: TGCGCCAGCAGCCAAGACACAGGGGAATGGGGTGAAAAACTGTTTTTT
D gene: NA; V gene: TRBV28; clone size: once; CDR3 length: 13; J gene: TRBJ1-1; CDR3 protein: CASTAGPYTEAFF; CDR3 DNA: TGTGCCAGCACAGCAGGACCCTATACTGAAGCTTTCTTT
D gene: NA; V gene: TRBV5-1; clone size: NA; CDR3 length: 16; J gene: TRBJ2-3; CDR3 protein: CASSLPGQISTDTQYF; CDR3 DNA: TGCGCCAGCAGCCTCCCAGGACAAATTAGCACAGATACGCAGTATTTT
D gene: TRBD2; V gene: TRBV18; clone size: once; CDR3 length: 17; J gene: TRBJ2-1; CDR3 protein: CASSLLSTSGSLDEQFF; CDR3 DNA: TGTGCCAGCTCACTTCTCTCAACTAGCGGGTCTCTGGATGAGCAGTTCTTC
D gene: NA; V gene: TRBV5-1; clone size: once; CDR3 length: 17; J gene: TRBJ1-1; CDR3 protein: CASSPRAGLGANTEAFF; CDR3 DNA: TGCGCCAGCAGCCCCCGAGCAGGGCTTGGAGCGAACACTGAAGCTTTCTTT
D gene: NA; V gene: TRBV19; clone size: NA; CDR3 length: 15; J gene: TRBJ2-2; CDR3 protein: CASSRLSGNTGELFF; CDR3 DNA: TGTGCCAGTAGTCGGCTGAGTGGCAACACCGGGGAGCTGTTTTTT
D gene: TRBD1; V gene: TRBV6-5; clone size: once; CDR3 length: 11; J gene: TRBJ1-1; CDR3 protein: CASSGQGSAFF; CDR3 DNA: TGTGCCAGCAGTGGACAGGGGTCAGCTTTCTTT
D gene: TRBD2; V gene: TRBV5-1; clone size: NA; CDR3 length: 16; J gene: TRBJ2-7; CDR3 protein: CASSFSGGPSAHEQYF; CDR3 DNA: TGCGCCAGCAGCTTTAGCGGGGGGCCATCCGCGCACGAGCAGTACTTC
D gene: NA; V gene: TRBV28; clone size: NA; CDR3 length: 14; J gene: TRBJ2-7; CDR3 protein: CASSLYGTSYEQYF; CDR3 DNA: TGTGCCAGCAGTTTATACGGGACGTCCTACGAGCAGTACTTC
D gene: NA; V gene: TRBV30; clone size: NA; CDR3 length: 15; J gene: TRBJ1-1; CDR3 protein: CASRGEMYLDTEAFF; CDR3 DNA: TGTGCCTCAAGGGGGGAAATGTATCTGGACACTGAAGCTTTCTTT
D gene: TRBD1; V gene: TRBV27; clone size: NA; CDR3 length: 16; J gene: TRBJ2-3; CDR3 protein: CASMKSRGQGTDTQYF; CDR3 DNA: TGTGCCAGCATGAAATCCAGGGGGCAGGGAACAGATACGCAGTATTTT
D gene: NA; V gene: TRBV14; clone size: NA; CDR3 length: 15; J gene: TRBJ2-3; CDR3 protein: CASSLVGGTTDTQYF; CDR3 DNA: TGTGCCAGCAGCCTCGTGGGGGGAACCACAGATACGCAGTATTTT
D gene: NA; V gene: TRBV30; clone size: NA; CDR3 length: 14; J gene: TRBJ1-1; CDR3 protein: CAWSSTGKDAEAFF; CDR3 DNA: TGTGCCTGGAGTTCCACAGGGAAAGACGCTGAAGCTTTCTTT
D gene: TRBD1; V gene: TRBV4-2; clone size: few; CDR3 length: 15; J gene: TRBJ1-1; CDR3 protein: CASSLTGQGNTEAFF; CDR3 DNA: TGTGCCAGCAGCCTAACGGGACAGGGGAACACTGAAGCTTTCTTT
D gene: NA; V gene: TRBV23-1; clone size: NA; CDR3 length: 14; J gene: TRBJ2-1; CDR3 protein: CASTRGRGYNEQFF; CDR3 DNA: TGCGCCAGCACCAGAGGACGCGGTTACAATGAACAGTTCTTC
D gene: TRBD1; V gene: TRBV14; clone size: NA; CDR3 length: 16; J gene: TRBJ2-1; CDR3 protein: CASSDRGTSSYNEQFF; CDR3 DNA: TGTGCCAGCAGCGACAGGGGGACGAGCTCCTACAATGAGCAGTTCTTC
D gene: NA; V gene: TRBV5-1; clone size: few; CDR3 length: 15; J gene: TRBJ2-1; CDR3 protein: CASSRGLASYNEQFF; CDR3 DNA: TGCGCCAGCAGTCGGGGACTGGCCTCCTACAATGAGCAGTTCTTC
D gene: TRBD1; V gene: TRBV6-5; clone size: NA; CDR3 length: 15; J gene: TRBJ2-5; CDR3 protein: CASSYGTGGQETQYF; CDR3 DNA: TGTGCCAGCAGTTACGGGACAGGGGGACAAGAGACCCAGTACTTC
D gene: TRBD2; V gene: TRBV9; clone size: NA; CDR3 length: 14; J gene: TRBJ2-1; CDR3 protein: CASSVGLGTDEQFF; CDR3 DNA: TGTGCCAGCAGCGTCGGACTAGGAACCGATGAGCAGTTCTTC
D gene: TRBD1; V gene: TRBV5-4; clone size: NA; CDR3 length: 15; J gene: TRBJ2-1; CDR3 protein: CASSLDGTALNEQFF; CDR3 DNA: TGTGCCAGCAGCTTGGACGGGACAGCCCTTAATGAGCAGTTCTTC
D gene: NA; V gene: TRBV27; clone size: NA; CDR3 length: 16; J gene: TRBJ1-6; CDR3 protein: CASSFDSDPYNSPLHF; CDR3 DNA: TGTGCCAGCAGTTTCGACTCAGACCCCTATAATTCACCCCTCCACTTT
D gene: TRBD2; V gene: TRBV7-9; clone size: NA; CDR3 length: 14; J gene: TRBJ2-3; CDR3 protein: CASLGGGYTDTQYF; CDR3 DNA: TGTGCCAGTCTGGGCGGGGGTTACACAGATACGCAGTATTTT